Listed below are T cell receptor beta chains from one sample, sequenced in a study of beta chain features in type 1 diabetes. The data were produced by immunoSEQ multiplex PCR, yet TCRdb's version contains in-frame clones alone and is incomplete. The repertoire includes 300,000 to 400,000 clones, around an eighth of them detected once, and roughly 0.017% sits in the top ten. Sequencing used naive CD4+ T cells from blood. The origin of the receptors is a man aged 18 to 30 in good health. Both conserved end residues are part of each CDR3. D genes are given only for firm matches. Expanded clones are given a class, and other clones once, few, many or no size at all.

j_call clone_size v_call cdr3_length d_call cdr3_nt cdr3_aa
TRBJ2-2 . TRBV2 17 TRBD2 TGTGCCAGCAGTGGCGACCCCGGGACTAGGGACACCGGGGAGCTGTTTTTT CASSGDPGTRDTGELFF
TRBJ2-1 . TRBV7-2 16 . TGTGCCAGCAGCCCACGTGGACTACCCGGGGGGCGCAAGCAGTTCTTC CASSPRGLPGGRKQFF
TRBJ2-3 few TRBV18 15 TRBD2 TGTGCCAGCTCGTTCAGCGGGGATCGCACAGATACGCAGTATTTT CASSFSGDRTDTQYF
TRBJ2-7 . TRBV5-6 14 TRBD2 TGTGCCAGCAGCTTCGGACTAGGACTCTACGAGCAGTACTTC CASSFGLGLYEQYF
TRBJ1-1 few TRBV9 16 TRBD1 TGTGCCAGCAGCGGACGGGACAGGGGATTCAACACTGAAGCTTTCTTT CASSGRDRGFNTEAFF
TRBJ2-3 few TRBV5-1 15 TRBD2 TGCGCCAGCAGCGGGGGACTAGCGGGATTGGATACGCAGTATTTT CASSGGLAGLDTQYF
TRBJ2-3 . TRBV19 17 TRBD1 TGTGCCAGCGACCGCTCAGGGGGCTGGGGAAGCACAGATACGCAGTATTTT CASDRSGGWGSTDTQYF
TRBJ2-6 . TRBV5-5 16 . TGTGCCAGCAGCTTGAGGGGAATCTCTGGGGCCAACGTCCTGACTTTC CASSLRGISGANVLTF
TRBJ2-7 . TRBV27 15 TRBD2 TGTGCCAGCAGTGCCGTTGGACTAGCGGGAGGCGGGCAGTACTTC CASSAVGLAGGGQYF
TRBJ2-1 few TRBV9 15 TRBD1 TGTGCCAGCAGCGTCGCCGGACAGGGGGCCAATGAGCAGTTCTTC CASSVAGQGANEQFF
TRBJ2-6 many TRBV7-9 18 . TGTGCCAGCAGCTTAGCGAGATGGGGCACCTCTGGGGCCAACGTCCTGACTTTC CASSLARWGTSGANVLTF